This TCR beta chain was sequenced during a study of spatial heterogeneity in lung cancer. This clonotype has a count of ten or more. TCRdb redid the calling of the 5' RACE reads with MiXCR, one entry per CDR3 protein. The sample includes 9,500 to 12,000 distinct CDR3 sequences, about 5.7% of them seen just once. V was shortened by 3 bases and J by 0 bases, with 9 bases between the two germline ends. The CDR3 spans 15 residues. The V gene's germline CDR1 is LNHDA and CDR2 SQIVND (reference sequence). Time point described: sample taken at primary tumor resection. This rearrangement joins TRBV19 to TRBJ2-1, with TRBD1 as a possible D gene (6 bases). The clonotype was recovered from a male donor with early-stage non-small cell lung cancer. The source was PBMCs, collected at surgery. The CDR3 here is CASSIAGASYNEQFF. Here the CDR3 DNA reads TGTGCCAGTAGTATCGCAGGGGCCTCCTACAATGAGCAGTTCTTC.